This TCR beta chain is from a study of OX40 agonist ivuxolimab in advanced cancers. If patients had autoimmune disease history or systemic immunosuppression, they were excluded. Method: immunoSEQ multiplex PCR; TCRdb's copy keeps in-frame clones and lacks some. The sample consists of about 65,000 clones, around 87% of them appearing once. The germline V gene encodes CDR1 GTSNPN and CDR2 SVGIG (reference sequence). After removal of 2 bases from V and 7 bases from J, the junction contained 10 bases not matched to a gene. The CDR3 has 15 amino acids. The sequences come from CD4+ or CD8+ T cells sorted from blood, collected in a trial of the OX40 agonist ivuxolimab. This TCR was recovered from an adult with an advanced solid tumor such as melanoma, head and neck, liver or kidney cancer. The chain is built from TRBV30 and TRBJ1-2; 10 nucleotides match TRBD1. The CDR3 is CAWSPRDRGKAGYTF. The CDR3, as DNA: TGTGCCTGGAGTCCCCGGGACAGGGGTAAGGCTGGCTACACCTTC.